This T cell receptor (beta chain) is from a study of blood T cell repertoires in COVID-19. The germline gives CDR1 SGDLS, CDR2 YYNGEE. The CDR3 length is 15 residues. The junction had 11 bases not matched to a gene; V was cut back by 4 bases and J by 7 bases. Produced via immunoSEQ multiplex PCR; TCRdb's table is partial and in-frame only. The repertoire holds around 180,000 clones, with 76% as singletons. The sequence came from a woman aged 50 to 60 with acute COVID-19. The sequenced sample consisted of PBMCs or T cells enriched from blood (not recorded which). The chain joins TRBV9 to TRBJ1-5; 7 bases are a match to TRBD1. CDR3 coding DNA: TGTGCCAGCAGCATCGAAGGGGGCCAAGGACAGCCCCAGCATTTT. The encoded protein is CASSIEGGQGQPQHF. The whole variable domain, filled in from reference TRBV9 and TRBJ1-5, reads DSGVTQTPKHLITATGQRVTLRCSPRSGDLSVYWYQQSLDQGLQFLIQYYNGEERAKGNILERFSAQQFPDLHSELNLSSLELGDSALYFCASSIEGGQGQPQHFGDGTRLSIL.